What follows is one T cell receptor beta chain and its context. This specimen comes from a study of tumor and adjacent non-tumor tissue in lung cancer. A modified ARM-PCR protocol with three rounds of nested PCR amplified TCRbeta. Using its own MiXCR run on the multiplex PCR reads, TCRdb lists one record per CDR3 protein. The sample lists about 70,000 distinct CDR3 sequences, 60% to 75% occurring once. The germline V and J ends were trimmed by 2 bases and 5 bases, with 8 bases remaining between them. The CDR3 is 13 residues long. Germline V CDR1 and CDR2: MNHEY, SVGEGT. No cell sorting was done before RNA was extracted from the tissue.

Sequencing input: lung tumor tissue. This TCR was recovered from a man aged 55 to 70 with non-small cell lung cancer. The chain has TRBV6-2 or TRBV6-3 and TRBJ2-3, with no clear D. CDR3 protein: CASSYTLQDTQYF. DNA of the CDR3: TGTGCCAGCAGTTACACCCTCCAAGATACGCAGTATTTT.